A single T cell receptor beta chain is shown here with its context. The data derive from a study of blood T cell repertoires in COVID-19. V gave up 1 base and J gave up 8 bases, with 11 bases separating them. The CDR3 runs 13 residues. The germline V gene encodes CDR1 LNHDA and CDR2 SQIVND (reference sequence). Produced via immunoSEQ multiplex PCR; TCRdb's table is partial and in-frame only. The table shows 150,000 to 200,000 clones, with roughly 80% occurring only once. This receptor was identified in a man in his 70s with acute or convalescent COVID-19. The sample taken for sequencing was peripheral blood. The rearrangement uses TRBV19 and TRBJ1-1, with D unresolved. The CDR3 nucleotides are TGTGCCAGTAGTATAGCCGGAAGAGGAGAAGCTTTCTTT. Translated: CASSIAGRGEAFF.